Below are 11 T cell receptor beta chains sequenced from a single sample in a study of cytomegalovirus exposure and HLA in healthy donors. The PCR ran on 60 Vbeta and 13 Jbeta primers. Sequenced by immunoSEQ multiplex PCR; TCRdb stores in-frame clones only, minus some. The sample holds about 98,000 clones; more than 60% are singletons and the top ten take 15% to 20%. The source material was PBMCs. The receptors come from a man aged 60 to 69 in good health and CMV-seropositive.

This clone was found once. The chain recombines TRBV11-2 with TRBJ2-7; no definite D call. Trimming removed 1 base at V and 6 bases at J, with 7 bases between. Per germline, CDR1 SGHAT and CDR2 FQNNGV. This CDR3 has 12 amino acids. CDR3 in amino acids: CASSLVHVEQYF. CDR3 nucleotides: TGTGCCAGCAGCTTAGTTCATGTCGAGCAGTACTTC.

The chain joins TRBV19 to TRBJ2-1; 12 bases are a match to TRBD2. The length of the CDR3 is 19 residues. Germline V gene lookup returns CDR1 LNHDA and CDR2 SQIVND (reference sequence). The V segment lost 0 bases and the J segment 0 bases; nucleotides outside the gene matches: 6. The CDR3 DNA is TGTGCCAGTAGTATAGATCAACTAGCGGGGGGCTCCTCCTACAATGAGCAGTTCTTC. Translation gives CASSIDQLAGGSSYNEQFF.

The chain has TRBV5-1 and TRBJ2-7; the D is unclear. Germline CDR1 reads SGHRS; CDR2 reads YFSETQ. This CDR3 has 14 residues. Trimming took 3 bases from V and 2 from J, leaving 12 bases between them. Here the CDR3 reads CASSSALEAYEQYF. The CDR3 DNA is TGCGCCAGCAGCTCGGCCCTTGAGGCCTACGAGCAGTACTTC.

This clone has more than one count but fewer than ten. CDR3 sequence: CASSLAGGKLFF. Written as DNA, the CDR3 is TGTGCCAGCAGCTTAGCCGGCGGAAAACTGTTTTTT. The rearrangement links TRBV7-9 to TRBJ1-4, with no clear D. Trimming took off 0 bases at V and 10 bases at J, with 6 bases between the two ends. The length of the CDR3 is 12 residues. Germline loops: CDR1 SEHNR, CDR2 FQNEAQ (reference sequence).

This clone was recorded only once. The chain couples TRBV7-9 to TRBJ2-7; TRBD1 agrees at 7 bases. CDR1 is SEHNR, CDR2 FQNEAQ, per germline (reference sequence). The J segment lost 7 bases and the V segment lost 2 bases, leaving 8 bases of the junction unmatched. This CDR3 contains 14 residues. CDR3 residues: CASSLTDREWEQYF. The CDR3 nucleotides are TGTGCCAGCAGCTTAACTGACAGGGAGTGGGAGCAGTACTTC.

The CDR3 protein is CASSLLRTSGFREQFF. CDR3 coding DNA: TGCGCCAGCAGCTTGTTAAGGACTAGCGGATTCAGGGAGCAGTTCTTC. This chain joins TRBV5-1 and TRBJ2-1; TRBD2 agrees at 10 bases. The CDR3 has 16 residues. Looked up from germline, CDR1 is SGHRS and CDR2 is YFSETQ. Trimming removed 1 base from V and 10 bases from J; junction bases left unmatched: 11.

J is TRBJ2-5 and V is TRBV6-5; tentative D call: TRBD2 (6 bases). The length of the CDR3 is 14 residues. Germline CDR1 MNHEY, CDR2 SVGAGI. V was shortened by 4 bases and J by 7 bases, with 16 bases between the two germline ends. The CDR3 loop reads CASSSLAPRRTQYF. Here the CDR3 DNA reads TGTGCCAGCAGTTCCCTAGCGCCGCGAAGGACCCAGTACTTC.

As to this clone: A read error may account for a junction end that differs from germline. The chain links TRBV6-1 to TRBJ2-7; weak D call: TRBD1 (6 bases). The CDR3 spans 15 residues. Germline V gene data show CDR1 as MNHNS and CDR2 as SASEGT. CDR3 sequence: CAGSSTGTPTYEQYF. The DNA for the CDR3 is TGTGCCGGCAGTTCCACCGGGACACCGACCTACGAGCAGTACTTC.

The chain links TRBV7-2 to TRBJ2-7; 7 bases align to TRBD1. Germline loops: CDR1 SGHTA, CDR2 FQGNSA. There are 14 residues in the CDR3. V was clipped by 0 bases and J by 4 bases; unmatched bases: 3. The CDR3 bases are TGTGCCAGCAGCTTAGCAGGGGGCGAATACGAGCAGTACTTC. Translation: CASSLAGGEYEQYF.

This chain uses TRBV4-1 with TRBJ2-1; 12 nucleotides line up with TRBD2. The CDR3 is 17 residues long. Losses at the gene ends were 3 bases for V and 1 base for J; bases not matched to a gene: 4. In germline, CDR1 is MGHRA, CDR2 YSYEKL. CDR3 in amino acids: CASSHRLAGASYNEQFF. CDR3 nucleotide sequence: TGCGCCAGCAGCCACCGACTAGCGGGGGCTTCCTACAATGAGCAGTTCTTC.

The rearrangement uses TRBV5-1 and TRBJ2-2; 7 bases map to TRBD2. This CDR3 spans 14 amino acids. V gave up 4 bases and J gave up 4 bases; unmatched junction bases: 4. Germline assignment: CDR1 SGHRS and CDR2 YFSETQ. CDR3 nucleotides: TGCGCCAGCAGCGCGGGAGTTTTCACCGGGGAGCTGTTTTTT. Protein sequence: CASSAGVFTGELFF.